The present entry profiles one T cell receptor (beta chain) with its context. The antigen remains unidentified. This sample was included in a study of T cell responses to AZD1222 COVID-19 vaccine. Study results and limitations: Targeting of unmutated variant regions was reportedly seen in nearly half of spike-specific TCRs. The sample set comprised mostly white British donors with more females, and clonal diversity was possibly underestimated. No repertoire was sampled before or during the peak T cell response, only after it. CD4 TCRs associated with vaccination spanned spike, dominating at 160-218 and 743-854.

The data were produced by immunoSEQ multiplex PCR, yet TCRdb's version contains in-frame clones alone and is incomplete. The sample holds approximately 180,000 clones, over 85% seen once. Trimming took 4 bases from V and 4 from J; bases not matched to a gene: 3. The length of the CDR3 is 14 residues. Germline lookup yields CDR1 SGHNT and CDR2 YYREEE (reference sequence). The chain links TRBV5-4 to TRBJ1-5, with TRBD1 matching over 9 bases. The sequencing here drew on peripheral blood, taken 28 days after the second dose of the MenACWY control vaccine. This receptor was identified in an adult who received the MenACWY meningococcal vaccine as a control. The CDR3 DNA reads as TGTGCCAGCAGCGCCGGACAGGGGAATCAGCCCCAGCATTTT. Amino acid sequence: CASSAGQGNQPQHF. Supplemented by reference TRBV5-4 and TRBJ1-5, the full variable domain reads ETGVTQSPTHLIKTRGQQVTLRCSSQSGHNTVSWYQQALGQGPQFIFQYYREEENGRGNFPPRFSGLQFPNYSSELNVNALELDDSALYLCASSAGQGNQPQHFGDGTRLSIL.